The source of this T cell receptor (beta chain) is a study of blood T cells in healthy people across ages. Study-level results: It was not possible, with unsorted PBMCs, to conclusively compare naive and antigen-experienced cells.

As concerns this clonotype: The antigen remains unidentified.

Those donating, healthy Caucasian individuals from Russia, were aged roughly 6 to 100. With V trimmed by 7 bases and J by 0 bases, 5 bases remained unmatched. Germline V CDR1 and CDR2: DFQATT, SNEGSKA (reference sequence). The CDR3 consists of 13 residues. The authors ran a second PCR of 7 to 11 cycles using a sample-barcoded 5' primer and a J-beta primer mix. TCRdb processed the 5' RACE reads anew with MiXCR; each CDR3 protein has one entry. The sample yields some 1.4 million distinct CDR3 sequences, about 43% seen once. The chain employs TRBV20-1 and TRBJ1-1, with 7 bases that match TRBD1. This clonotype was obtained from a woman aged 18-30 years in good health. Sample: blood. CDR3 sequence reads: CSGKGQMNTEAFF. The CDR3 nucleotides are TGCAGTGGGAAGGGACAGATGAACACTGAAGCTTTCTTT.